This TCR beta chain was found in a study of blood T cell repertoires in COVID-19. Study at large: Whether acute or convalescent, the COVID-19 samples came from the United States, Italy and Spain. T cells, B-cell-depleted T cells, or PBMCs supplied cDNA or gDNA.

Those enrolled, adults aged roughly 18 to 95 years, came from about 24 US areas. In assigning cohorts, the study relied on participant-reported clinical history. Germline CDR1 is SGHRS and CDR2 is YFSETQ. The CDR3 totals 15 residues. V gave up 0 bases and J gave up 2 bases; unmatched junction bases: 2. The method was immunoSEQ multiplex PCR; TCRdb's version includes in-frame clones alone and lacks a portion of them. The data contain about 350,000 clones, roughly 90% of them singletons. Sample: PBMCs or T cells enriched from blood (not recorded which). This chain uses TRBV5-1 with TRBJ2-7, with TRBD2 matching 10 bases. This sequence originates from a woman under 40 who had been exposed to COVID-19. The CDR3 nucleotides are TGCGCCAGCAGCTTGGTAGCGGGAGGAACCTACGAGCAGTACTTC. This translates into CASSLVAGGTYEQYF.